The clone carrying this T cell receptor (beta chain) was picked up many times. This entry comes from a study of spatial heterogeneity in lung cancer. This sample's time point: sample taken at primary tumor resection. Germline V lookup: CDR1 SGHRS, CDR2 YFSETQ. V was clipped by 1 base and J by 1 base, with 11 bases between them. CDR3 length: 15 amino acids. TCRdb called the 5' RACE reads again in MiXCR, with one record for every CDR3 protein. The top ten hold about 5% of the sample, which has about 23,000 distinct CDR3 sequences, about 4.4% seen once. This TCR was sampled from a male donor with early-stage non-small cell lung cancer. The chain joins TRBV5-1 to TRBJ1-1; D is perhaps TRBD1 (6 bases). The sequences come from PBMCs, collected at surgery. In DNA form, the CDR3 reads TGCGCCAGCAGCTTGTTGGGGGGCGAGAACACTGAAGCTTTCTTT. Its translation: CASSLLGGENTEAFF.